The rows below give T cell receptor beta chains drawn from one sample of a study of radiation and T cells in renal cell carcinoma. Generated by immunoSEQ multiplex PCR, the TCRdb table keeps only in-frame clones and is missing some. The sample lists about 150,000 clones; roughly nine tenths were seen once. Sequences were derived from blood, sampled from a patient whose treatment included radiotherapy and nephrectomy. The receptors come from a woman between 70 and 85 years old with renal cell carcinoma. The CDR3 runs from the conserved cysteine through the conserved F or W. Fields, in order: V gene, J gene, clone size, D gene, CDR3 protein, CDR3 DNA. D genes are given only for firm matches. The size entry is marked missing in some rows and otherwise reads once, few, many or a size class.

TRBV5-1	TRBJ1-2	.	TRBD1	CASSSPSGTGYGYTF	TGCGCCAGCAGCTCCCCCTCCGGGACAGGGTATGGCTACACCTTC
TRBV6-5	TRBJ1-1	once	.	CASSYFSVDVAEAFF	TGTGCCAGCAGTTACTTTTCAGTGGACGTCGCTGAAGCTTTCTTT
TRBV28	TRBJ1-1	.	.	CASSRAGLSTEAFF	TGTGCCAGCAGTCGCGCGGGACTCAGCACTGAAGCTTTCTTT
TRBV7-2	TRBJ1-6	.	.	CASSLGDGLRPLHF	TGTGCCAGCAGCTTAGGGGACGGCCTTAGACCCCTCCACTTT
TRBV5-1	TRBJ1-1	.	TRBD1	CASSVTGVNTEAFF	TGCGCCAGCAGCGTGACAGGGGTTAACACTGAAGCTTTCTTT
TRBV7-2	TRBJ1-1	.	.	CASSLESGANTEAFF	TGTGCCAGCAGCTTAGAAAGTGGGGCGAACACTGAAGCTTTCTTT
TRBV28	TRBJ1-1	.	TRBD1	CASSFLRGPEGAFF	TGTGCCAGCAGTTTCTTAAGGGGGCCAGAGGGAGCTTTCTTT
TRBV11-2	TRBJ2-7	.	TRBD1	CASSTGTGYSEQYF	TGTGCCAGCAGCACGGGGACAGGTTATTCCGAGCAGTACTTC
TRBV5-1	TRBJ2-3	once	.	CASSLANRDTQYF	TGCGCCAGCAGCTTGGCCAACAGGGATACGCAGTATTTT
TRBV6-5	TRBJ1-4	.	.	CASSYLQQGGRKKLFF	TGTGCCAGCAGTTACCTCCAACAGGGAGGGAGGAAAAAACTGTTTTTT
TRBV30	TRBJ1-3	.	.	CAWTGGYSGNTIYF	TGTGCCTGGACGGGTGGTTACTCTGGAAACACCATATATTTT
TRBV7-9	TRBJ1-2	.	.	CASSPDGNYGYTF	TGTGCCAGCAGCCCGGACGGGAACTATGGCTACACCTTC
TRBV4-3	TRBJ1-2	.	.	CASSQVIQEEGYTF	TGCGCCAGCAGCCAAGTTATTCAGGAAGAGGGCTACACCTTC
TRBV18	TRBJ1-2	.	.	CASSPRIENYGYTF	TGTGCCAGCTCACCACGGATCGAGAACTATGGCTACACCTTC
TRBV5-1	TRBJ2-2	.	TRBD1	CASSLRGQGASGELFF	TGCGCCAGCAGCTTGAGGGGACAGGGGGCGAGCGGGGAGCTGTTTTTT
TRBV5-1	TRBJ2-3	.	.	CASSPEGNTQYF	TGCGCCAGCAGCCCGGAGGGGAATACGCAGTATTTT
TRBV6-6	TRBJ1-1	.	.	CASSYSGANTEAFF	TGTGCCAGCAGTTACTCGGGGGCGAACACTGAAGCTTTCTTT
TRBV14	TRBJ1-2	.	.	CASSLGFNGYTF	TGTGCCAGCAGCCTAGGATTCAATGGCTACACCTTC
TRBV10-3	TRBJ1-2	.	.	CAIKSTESNYGYTF	TGTGCCATCAAATCGACAGAATCTAACTATGGCTACACCTTC
TRBV6-1	TRBJ2-2	.	.	CASSERGTHRELFF	TGTGCCAGCAGTGAACGGGGAACCCACCGGGAGCTGTTTTTT
TRBV7-8	TRBJ2-5	.	.	CASSLFAGKNQETQYF	TGTGCCAGCAGCTTATTTGCGGGGAAAAACCAAGAGACCCAGTACTTC
TRBV5-6	TRBJ1-3	.	.	CASSLVREAGNTIYF	TGTGCCAGCAGCTTGGTCCGGGAGGCTGGAAACACCATATATTTT
TRBV5-5	TRBJ1-2	.	TRBD1	CASSLGTGNYGYTF	TGTGCCAGCAGCTTGGGGACAGGGAACTATGGCTACACCTTC
TRBV9	TRBJ2-5	.	.	CASSVAGLETQYF	TGTGCCAGCAGCGTAGCTGGGTTAGAGACCCAGTACTTC
TRBV11-3	TRBJ1-2	.	TRBD1	CASSPRTGSNYGYTF	TGTGCCAGCAGCCCTCGGACAGGCTCTAACTATGGCTACACCTTC
TRBV6-1	TRBJ1-5	.	TRBD1	CASMNRGGNQPQHF	TGTGCCAGCATGAACAGGGGGGGCAATCAGCCCCAGCATTTT
TRBV15	TRBJ2-5	.	.	CATSRDFGETQYF	TGTGCCACCAGCAGAGATTTCGGGGAGACCCAGTACTTC
TRBV5-4	TRBJ1-1	.	TRBD1	CASSGTGTVNTEAFF	TGTGCCAGCAGCGGGACAGGGACCGTCAACACTGAAGCTTTCTTT
TRBV25-1	TRBJ2-2	.	.	CASSASGRGELFF	TGTGCCAGCAGTGCCTCCGGACGTGGGGAGCTGTTTTTT
TRBV28	TRBJ2-7	.	TRBD1	CASSFYPGTDANEQYF	TGTGCCAGCAGTTTCTACCCAGGGACAGACGCGAACGAGCAGTACTTC
TRBV9	TRBJ2-3	.	TRBD2	CASSVLAGGQGDTQYF	TGTGCCAGCAGCGTACTAGCGGGGGGGCAAGGAGATACGCAGTATTTT
TRBV29-1	TRBJ2-3	.	.	CSVAPFMGADTQYF	TGCAGCGTTGCCCCTTTTATGGGGGCAGATACGCAGTATTTT
TRBV13	TRBJ1-6	.	TRBD1	CASSSVDRDNSPLHF	TGTGCCAGCAGCTCTGTTGACAGGGACAATTCACCCCTCCACTTT
TRBV13	TRBJ1-6	once	.	CASSTVGGTGNSPLHF	TGTGCCAGCAGCACAGTGGGCGGGACGGGTAATTCACCCCTCCACTTT
TRBV4-3	TRBJ2-1	.	TRBD2	CASSPGGLSYNEQFF	TGCGCCAGCAGCCCGGGGGGACTCTCCTACAATGAGCAGTTCTTC
TRBV6-1	TRBJ2-5	few	TRBD2	CASSPTSGGGETQYF	TGTGCCAGCAGCCCCACTAGCGGGGGAGGAGAGACCCAGTACTTC
TRBV7-2	TRBJ2-3	.	.	CASSFGDTQYF	TGTGCCAGCAGCTTCGGAGATACGCAGTATTTT
TRBV21-1	TRBJ2-7	once	.	CASSNLTYEQYF	TGTGCCAGCAGCAACCTAACCTACGAGCAGTACTTC
TRBV27	TRBJ2-6	.	.	CASRGHSGANVLTF	TGTGCCAGCAGGGGACACTCTGGGGCCAACGTCCTGACTTTC
TRBV4-1	TRBJ2-7	.	TRBD1	CASGRDSLTYEQYF	TGCGCCAGCGGCCGGGACAGCCTAACCTACGAGCAGTACTTC
TRBV4-2	TRBJ1-1	.	TRBD1	CASSQPRTGGTEAFF	TGTGCCAGCAGCCAACCTAGGACAGGGGGGACTGAAGCTTTCTTT
TRBV9	TRBJ2-5	.	TRBD2	CASSLGLAVGETQYF	TGTGCCAGCAGCCTGGGACTAGCGGTCGGAGAGACCCAGTACTTC
TRBV11-1	TRBJ2-3	.	.	CASSLAGADTQYF	TGTGCCAGCAGCTTAGCGGGGGCGGATACGCAGTATTTT
TRBV16	TRBJ1-2	.	.	CASSRRQNPNYGYTF	TGTGCCAGCAGCCGCCGACAGAATCCTAACTATGGCTACACCTTC
TRBV6-5	TRBJ2-2	once	.	CASSYAPYTGELFF	TGTGCCAGCAGTTACGCTCCGTACACCGGGGAGCTGTTTTTT
TRBV9	TRBJ2-1	.	TRBD2	CASSFSGGSSYNEQFF	TGTGCCAGCAGCTTCAGCGGGGGGAGCTCCTACAATGAGCAGTTCTTC
TRBV9	TRBJ1-2	once	TRBD1	CASSVAVGGQGNSNYGYTF	TGTGCCAGCAGCGTAGCTGTCGGGGGACAGGGGAATTCTAACTATGGCTACACCTTC
TRBV12-5	TRBJ1-2	.	.	CASSSGVYGYTF	TGTGCTAGTAGTTCGGGAGTCTATGGCTACACCTTC
TRBV25-1	TRBJ2-5	once	.	CASSAKETQYF	TGTGCCAGCAGTGCTAAAGAGACCCAGTACTTC
TRBV7-9	TRBJ2-1	once	.	CASSPEKVSDNEQFF	TGTGCCAGCAGCCCAGAGAAGGTTTCCGACAATGAGCAGTTCTTC
TRBV6-5	TRBJ2-1	.	TRBD1	CASSYLNRDRDEQFF	TGTGCCAGCAGTTACCTCAACCGGGACAGAGATGAGCAGTTCTTC
TRBV7-9	TRBJ1-6	few	.	CASSLDGVGPNSPLHF	TGTGCCAGCAGCTTAGATGGGGTGGGGCCTAATTCACCCCTCCACTTT
TRBV6-5	TRBJ1-5	few	.	CASSPRRGVNQPQHF	TGTGCCAGCAGCCCCCGCAGGGGAGTCAATCAGCCCCAGCATTTT
TRBV4-2	TRBJ1-3	.	.	CASSQAPLLHLTSGNTIYF	TGTGCCAGCAGCCAAGCCCCCCTGCTACACCTCACCTCTGGAAACACCATATATTTT
TRBV5-1	TRBJ2-2	.	.	CASSLEVTGELFF	TGCGCCAGCAGCTTGGAGGTAACCGGGGAGCTGTTTTTT
TRBV11-2	TRBJ2-5	.	TRBD2	CASSLGTSGGARETQYF	TGTGCCAGCAGCCTAGGGACTAGCGGGGGGGCCAGGGAGACCCAGTACTTC